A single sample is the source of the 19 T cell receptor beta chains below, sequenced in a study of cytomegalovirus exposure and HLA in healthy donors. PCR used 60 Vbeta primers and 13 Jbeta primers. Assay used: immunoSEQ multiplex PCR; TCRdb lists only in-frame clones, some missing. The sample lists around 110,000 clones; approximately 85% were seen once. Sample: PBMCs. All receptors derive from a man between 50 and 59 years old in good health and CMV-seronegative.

The DNA of the CDR3 is TGCGCCAGCAGCCACACGGGACAGGGTGATAATGAGCAGTTCTTC. This gives the protein CASSHTGQGDNEQFF. The chain recombines TRBV4-1 with TRBJ2-1, with 9 bases lining up with TRBD1. This CDR3 region has 15 residues. Germline CDR1 MGHRA, CDR2 YSYEKL. J lost 7 bases, V lost 3 bases, and 7 bases had no gene match.

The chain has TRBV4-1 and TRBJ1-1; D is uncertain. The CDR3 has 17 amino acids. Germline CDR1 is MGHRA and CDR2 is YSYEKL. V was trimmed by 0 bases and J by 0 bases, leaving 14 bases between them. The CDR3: CASSQDSRSPMNTEAFF. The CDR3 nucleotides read TGCGCCAGCAGCCAAGATAGTCGATCACCGATGAACACTGAAGCTTTCTTT.

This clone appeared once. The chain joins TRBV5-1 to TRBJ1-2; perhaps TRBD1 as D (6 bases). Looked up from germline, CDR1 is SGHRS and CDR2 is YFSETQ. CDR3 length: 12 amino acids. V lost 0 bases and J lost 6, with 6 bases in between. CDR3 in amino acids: CASSLDRDGYTF. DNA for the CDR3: TGCGCCAGCAGCTTGGACAGGGATGGCTACACCTTC.

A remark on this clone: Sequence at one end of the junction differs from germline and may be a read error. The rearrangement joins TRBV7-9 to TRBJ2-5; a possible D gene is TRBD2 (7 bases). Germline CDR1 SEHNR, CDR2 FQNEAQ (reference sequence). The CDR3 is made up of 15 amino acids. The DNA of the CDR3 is TGTGCCGGCAGCCCACCGGGGGGCCTCCAAGAGACCCAGTACTTC. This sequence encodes CAGSPPGGLQETQYF.

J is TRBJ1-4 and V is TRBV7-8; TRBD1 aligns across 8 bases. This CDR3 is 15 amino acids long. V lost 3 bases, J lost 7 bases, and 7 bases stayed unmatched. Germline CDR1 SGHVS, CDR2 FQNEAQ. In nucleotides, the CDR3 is TGTGCCAGCAGCTTGGACAGGGCTCAAACTGAAAAACTGTTTTTT. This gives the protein CASSLDRAQTEKLFF.

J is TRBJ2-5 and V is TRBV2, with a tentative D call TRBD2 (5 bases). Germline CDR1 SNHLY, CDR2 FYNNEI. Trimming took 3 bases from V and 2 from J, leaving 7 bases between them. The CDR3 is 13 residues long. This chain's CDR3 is CASSEGGQETQYF. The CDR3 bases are TGTGCCAGCAGTGAGGGCGGGCAAGAGACCCAGTACTTC.

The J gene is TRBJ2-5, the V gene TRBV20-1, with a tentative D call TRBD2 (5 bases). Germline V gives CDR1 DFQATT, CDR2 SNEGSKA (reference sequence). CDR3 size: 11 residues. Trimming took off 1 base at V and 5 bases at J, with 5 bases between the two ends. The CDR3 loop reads CSARGGETQYF. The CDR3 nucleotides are TGCAGTGCTAGAGGAGGGGAGACCCAGTACTTC.

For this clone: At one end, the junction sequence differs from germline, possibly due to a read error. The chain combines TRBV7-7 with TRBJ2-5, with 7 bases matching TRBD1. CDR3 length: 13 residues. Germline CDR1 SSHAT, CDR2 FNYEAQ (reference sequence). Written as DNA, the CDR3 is TGTGCTAGCAGCATCGACAGGGCGGAGACCCAGTACTTC. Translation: CASSIDRAETQYF.

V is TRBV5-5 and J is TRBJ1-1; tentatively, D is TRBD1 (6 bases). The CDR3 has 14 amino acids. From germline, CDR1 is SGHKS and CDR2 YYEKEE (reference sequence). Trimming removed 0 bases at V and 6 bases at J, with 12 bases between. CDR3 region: CASSLETGRPEAFF. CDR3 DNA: TGTGCCAGCAGCTTGGAGACAGGACGGCCTGAAGCTTTCTTT.

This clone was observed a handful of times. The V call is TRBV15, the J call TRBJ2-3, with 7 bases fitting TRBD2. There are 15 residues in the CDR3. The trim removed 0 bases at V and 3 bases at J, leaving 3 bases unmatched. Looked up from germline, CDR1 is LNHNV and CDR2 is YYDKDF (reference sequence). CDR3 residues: CATSRDWGGTDTQYF. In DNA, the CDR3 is TGTGCCACCAGCAGAGATTGGGGGGGTACAGATACGCAGTATTTT. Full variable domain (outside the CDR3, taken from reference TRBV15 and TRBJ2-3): DAMVIQNPRYQVTQFGKPVTLSCSQTLNHNVMYWYQQKSSQAPKLLFHYYDKDFNNEADTPDNFQSRRPNTSFCFLDIRSPGLGDTAMYLCATSRDWGGTDTQYFGPGTRLTVL.

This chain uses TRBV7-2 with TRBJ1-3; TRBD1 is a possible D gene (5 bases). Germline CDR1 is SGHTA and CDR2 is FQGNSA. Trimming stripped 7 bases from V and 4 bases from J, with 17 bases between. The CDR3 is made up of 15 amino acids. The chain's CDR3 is CASTPYWGSGNTIYF. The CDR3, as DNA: TGTGCCAGCACCCCGTACTGGGGCTCCGGAAACACCATATATTTT.

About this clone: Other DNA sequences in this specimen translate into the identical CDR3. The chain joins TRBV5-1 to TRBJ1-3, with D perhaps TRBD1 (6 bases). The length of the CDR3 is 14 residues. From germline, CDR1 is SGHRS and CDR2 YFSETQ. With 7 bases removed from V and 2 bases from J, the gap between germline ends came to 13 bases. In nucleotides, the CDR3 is TGCGCCAGCTCGACCGGGACACCTGGAAACACCATATATTTT. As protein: CASSTGTPGNTIYF.

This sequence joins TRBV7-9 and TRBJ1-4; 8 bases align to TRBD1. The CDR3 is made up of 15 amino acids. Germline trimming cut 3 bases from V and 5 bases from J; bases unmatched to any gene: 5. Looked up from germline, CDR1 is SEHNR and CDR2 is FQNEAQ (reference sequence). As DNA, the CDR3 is TGTGCCAGCAGCTTCGGACAGGGACGAAATGAAAAACTGTTTTTT. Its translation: CASSFGQGRNEKLFF.

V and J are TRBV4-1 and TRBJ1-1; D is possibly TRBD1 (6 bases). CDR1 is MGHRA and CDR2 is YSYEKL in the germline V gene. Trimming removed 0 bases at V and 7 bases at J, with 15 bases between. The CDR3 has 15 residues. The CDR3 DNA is TGCGCCAGCAGCCAAGATATTGCAGGGGTCAATGAAGCTTTCTTT. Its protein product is CASSQDIAGVNEAFF.

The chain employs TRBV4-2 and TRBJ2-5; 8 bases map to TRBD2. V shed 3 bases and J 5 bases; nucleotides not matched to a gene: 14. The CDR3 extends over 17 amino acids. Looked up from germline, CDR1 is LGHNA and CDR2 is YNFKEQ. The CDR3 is CASSQGNGGGLTETQYF. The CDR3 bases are TGTGCCAGCAGCCAGGGGAATGGCGGGGGGCTGACGGAGACCCAGTACTTC.

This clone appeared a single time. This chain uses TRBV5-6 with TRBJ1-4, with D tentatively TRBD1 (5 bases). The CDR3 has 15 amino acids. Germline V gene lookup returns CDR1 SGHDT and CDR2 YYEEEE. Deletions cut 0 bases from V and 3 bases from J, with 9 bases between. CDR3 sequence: CASSLGQLPNEKLFF. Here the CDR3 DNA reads TGTGCCAGCAGCTTGGGACAGCTTCCTAATGAAAAACTGTTTTTT.

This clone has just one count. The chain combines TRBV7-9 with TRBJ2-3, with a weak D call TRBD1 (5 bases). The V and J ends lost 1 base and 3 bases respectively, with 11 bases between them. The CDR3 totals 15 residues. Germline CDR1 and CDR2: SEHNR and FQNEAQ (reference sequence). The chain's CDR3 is CASSLVKGVTDTQYF. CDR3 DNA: TGTGCCAGCAGCTTAGTAAAAGGGGTTACAGATACGCAGTATTTT.

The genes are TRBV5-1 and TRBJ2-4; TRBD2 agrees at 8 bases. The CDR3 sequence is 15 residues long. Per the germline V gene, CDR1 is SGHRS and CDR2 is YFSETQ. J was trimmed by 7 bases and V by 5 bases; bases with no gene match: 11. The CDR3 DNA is TGCGCCAGCAGTTTAACGGGGGGGAGGAGGAACATTCAGTACTTC. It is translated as CASSLTGGRRNIQYF.

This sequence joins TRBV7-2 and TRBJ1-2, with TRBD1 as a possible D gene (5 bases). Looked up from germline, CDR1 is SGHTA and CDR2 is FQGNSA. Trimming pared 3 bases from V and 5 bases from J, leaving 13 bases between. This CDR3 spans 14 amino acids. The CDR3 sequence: CASSLGSQGYGYTF. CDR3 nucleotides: TGTGCCAGCAGCTTGGGTAGTCAGGGTTATGGCTACACCTTC.